This T cell receptor beta chain was captured in a study of cytomegalovirus exposure and HLA in healthy donors (dated 2017 in TCRdb). Regarding the research as a whole: According to an earlier analysis of several hundred of the donors, 150 million to 200 million T cells yielded 95 million to 140 million unique TCR beta sequences and approximately 300 Gb of sequence data. Roughly 300 gigabases of sequencing data and tens of millions of unique TCR sequences made up an early release that covered about 640 HLA-typed donors. The genetic ancestry cluster associated with self-reported Caucasian donors included 81% of the 350 to 500 genotyped donors. The aim of the study was to test whether cataloging public T cell receptors could identify signatures of past pathogen exposure. The T cell repertoires of 666 subjects were profiled by immunosequencing and related to cytomegalovirus serostatus. Besides the first cohort of hundreds of subjects, a separate validation cohort made up of 120 different subjects was used. High-throughput TCR immunosequencing, statistical association of individual TCRs with disease status, and machine learning were combined to predict cytomegalovirus infection status. A later analysis re-examined previously published TCR beta repertoires from just over 650 donors and added high-resolution HLA genotyping to investigate patterns of TCR occurrence. The later analysis used no new phenotypic data to find candidate immune exposures, relying instead on TCR beta sequences and their occurrence across donors. To decide whether each TCR beta V gene segment behaved as functional or pseudogenic, an earlier analysis of fewer than 750 of the donors relied on high-throughput TCR beta sequencing. Alongside the repertoire data, information on donor age, sex, ethnicity and CMV serostatus was compiled. A later genetic analysis took genome-wide SNP genotypes for about 55% of the 666 donors and used that subset as a discovery cohort. Every repertoire in the discovery cohort had been generated on one and the same sequencing platform. Class I and class II HLA loci were covered by the typing at four-digit resolution. The number of typed donors differed by locus: about 620-640 for A, B, C, DRB1 and DQB1; approximately 520 for DQA1; 606 for DPA1; and 450 to 480 for DPB1. About five DR-DQ haplotypes were treated as single units for association and clustering because of strong linkage in the cohort. Among under 450 genotyped donors of the cohort, an average of about 240,000 unique TCR beta nucleotide sequences were sequenced per donor, about a sixth of them non-productive.

Germline trimming amounts to 4 bases on V and 4 bases on J, with 13 as the count of junction bases outside the gene matches. The germline V gene specifies MGHRA as CDR1 and YSYEKL as CDR2. Including the terminal cysteine and phenylalanine, the CDR3 comprises 17 residues. Here the CDR3 DNA is all that survives: 51 bases in frame from base 1. The cohort was made up of roughly 670 healthy bone marrow donors. Cohort members were all nominally healthy when sampled, although unrecorded immune exposures were likely present. CMV serostatus was recorded as positive for just under 300 and negative for about 55% of the 666 cohort members, whereas no CMV serostatus was recorded for the donor in question. A peripheral blood sample was provided by each donor, and peripheral blood mononuclear cells were used for TCR beta sequencing. Genomic DNA extraction from the blood cell samples was performed with the Qiagen DNeasy Blood Extraction Kit.

Preparation of the library involved the immunoSEQ multiplex PCR assay. A mixture of 60 forward primers for TCR Vbeta segments and 13 reverse primers for TCR Jbeta segments was used in the multiplex PCR. Amplification of the CDR3 region of rearranged TCR beta genes was performed with a multiplex PCR assay on genomic DNA. The amplified TCR beta libraries were sequenced on the Illumina HiSeq System as 87-base-pair reads. From the authors' description of their analysis: A later analysis tallied roughly 80 million unique TCR beta chains across the 610 or so repertoires, and about 10 million of those chains were shared by two or more donors. Raw reads were error-corrected and collapsed into unique sequences by a nearest-neighbor algorithm in which closely related sequences were merged to remove PCR and sequencing errors. Alignment of CDR3 sequences to IMGT reference sequences was used to assign V, D and J gene segments. Each retained sequence needed at least a six-nucleotide match to both a V gene segment and a J gene segment. A rearrangement counted as productive if the CDR3 had no stop codons and remained in frame with V and J, and every other rearrangement counted as non-productive. CDR3 was defined according to IMGT convention as the region running from the second conserved V-encoded cysteine to the conserved J-encoded phenylalanine. In an earlier analysis of just under 600 of the donors, sequences lacking an unambiguous match to a single V gene segment were excluded. An earlier analysis of 550 to 650 of the donors classified V segments as functional when productive rearrangements were above 56.7% and as segregating when the standard deviation between donors was above 5%. A statistical classification framework was developed to diagnose cytomegalovirus status using the catalog of TCR beta chain sequences. V and J gene assignment, in a later analysis, came from comparing TCR nucleotide sequences with IMGT/GENE-DB human TR gene sequences. In a later analysis, CDR3 sequences and most-parsimonious VDJ recombination scenarios were assigned using the TCRdist pipeline. A later analysis defined each TCR beta chain by its CDR3 amino acid sequence plus V-gene family, and excluded reads lacking a unique V-gene family. As a way to deal with suspected cross-contamination and a sequencing artifact, a later analysis dropped 500 to 700 nucleotide sequences that were highly shared and had low generation probability. A later analysis calculated a clonal expansion index for each public chain from normalized within-repertoire ranks of inferred template counts. In a later analysis, generation probabilities were computed with a VDJ recombination model fitted to out-of-frame rearrangements, and the resulting probabilities were checked against IGoR. A later analysis scored TCR-TCR, TCR-HLA and TCR-CMV co-occurrence with hypergeometric tests, applying a repertoire-size bias correction to TCR pairs. False discovery rates were estimated in a later analysis by permuting HLA or CMV assignments 20 times. In a later analysis, co-occurring TCRs were grouped with DBSCAN, and TCRdist sequence similarity was added when clustering was performed within HLA-allele-positive subsets. For co-occurrence clustering, repertoires with fewer than 30,000 or more than 120,000 public chains were excluded, along with roughly five repertoires with anomalous nucleotide sharing. Sourced from immuneACCESS, this table was stored by TCRdb with only in-frame sequences that have V and J called. A share of the clones is absent; for the studies checked, an unresolved V gene accounts for under half, and the remainder has no known explanation. V, J and clone size are those of that table, while D and trimming were read from the DNA. Across this sample there are under 150,000 clones, with about two thirds seen only once. The ten largest clones add up to around 2.6% of the sample.

General conclusions and limits of the study: Strong co-occurrence of HLA alleles, especially DR and DQ, made assigning TCR associations to individual alleles difficult. Specific HLA alleles were associated with 16,951 TCR beta sequences at a false discovery rate of 0.05 in a later analysis. Several of the top co-occurrence clusters appeared to be linked to parvovirus B19, influenza, CMV and Epstein-Barr virus, according to a later analysis. According to the authors, the approach could potentially be generalized to other disease states and immunological phenotypes. Some IMGT-functional V segments, including TRBV6-2 and TRBV6-3, could not be distinguished by the 87-base-pair reads and were therefore excluded. While some public TCRs were present in many individuals, most TCR sequences turned up only very rarely across donors. According to a later genetic analysis, donors in an Asian-associated ancestry cluster had fewer N-insertions in productive TCRs than the roughly 660-donor mean. A later analysis found that TCR association rates varied across HLA loci, with DRB1 alleles showing the most associated TCRs and HLA-C alleles the fewest. Roughly uniform sequencing depth across donors was assumed in presence/absence analyses, although this assumption may not hold. Correlated functional status among segregating V segments might reflect linkage disequilibrium, but an unknown experimental factor could not be ruled out. Over 15 rarely observed V segments, including chromosome 9 orphons, were excluded from the earlier analysis of several hundred of the donors because counts were too low. An earlier analysis of approximately 500 of the donors showed that most TCR beta V segments appeared in productive rearrangements either about 87% or about 30% of the time, which broadly matched IMGT annotations. The study listed 150 to 200 TCR beta chains as associated with cytomegalovirus. A further reported finding was that TCR beta sequences accurately predicted the HLA-A and HLA-B alleles for most subjects in the first cohort. In a later analysis, most CMV-associated TCR beta chains were found to appear HLA-restricted, with HLA associations seemingly driven largely by CMV exposure. A later analysis found that HLA-associated TCR beta chains were more clonally expanded and had lower generation probabilities than equally common non-associated chains. In this cohort, only TCR beta chains were sequenced, and detectable features were limited by the absence of alpha or paired-chain data. A few of the identified cytomegalovirus-associated TCR beta chains were confirmed in vitro to be specific for cytomegalovirus antigens. In both the original and validation cohorts, the classifier was reported to diagnose cytomegalovirus status with high specificity and sensitivity. Because HLA typing was unavailable for some donors at each locus, only the typed subset was used in association tests. A cluster of highly shared sequence variants was judged likely to be a technical artifact of the sequencing pipeline. The only immune exposure information available for the cohort was CMV serostatus. An association between a missense DCLRE1C variant and V-gene and J-gene trimming of TCR beta chains was found in a later genetic analysis and replicated in an independent cohort.

This clone has just one count. The clone's antigen remains unknown. Nothing much larger sits one base from this clone, and base qualities are not available. Sequenced: PBMCs. The clonotype comes from a human donor in good health. The chain is assembled from TRBV4-1 and TRBJ2-3; TRBD2 lines up with 8 middle nucleotides. Read as DNA, the sequence is TGCGCCAGCAGCCCACACTCGGGAGGGGCGCAGGCAGATACGCAGTATTTT. It translates to CASSPHSGGAQADTQYF.